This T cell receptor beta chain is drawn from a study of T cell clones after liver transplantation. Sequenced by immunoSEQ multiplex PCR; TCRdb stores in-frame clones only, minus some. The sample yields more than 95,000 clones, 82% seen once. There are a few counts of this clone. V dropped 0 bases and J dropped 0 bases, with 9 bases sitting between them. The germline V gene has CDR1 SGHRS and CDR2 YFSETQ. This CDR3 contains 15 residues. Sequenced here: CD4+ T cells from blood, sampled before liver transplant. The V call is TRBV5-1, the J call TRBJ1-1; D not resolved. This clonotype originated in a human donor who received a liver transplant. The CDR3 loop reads CASSLATVMNTEAFF. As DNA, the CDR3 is TGCGCCAGCAGCTTGGCCACGGTTATGAACACTGAAGCTTTCTTT. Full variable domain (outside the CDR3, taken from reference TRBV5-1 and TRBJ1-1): KAGVTQTPRYLIKTRGQQVTLSCSPISGHRSVSWYQQTPGQGLQFLFEYFSETQRNKGNFPGRFSGRQFSNSRSEMNVSTLELGDSALYLCASSLATVMNTEAFFGQGTRLTVV.